The 2 T cell receptor beta chains reported below all come from one sample, sequenced in a study of blood T cell repertoires in COVID-19. Sequencing was performed with immunoSEQ multiplex PCR; in TCRdb, only in-frame clones are kept and a portion is missing. Of about 77,000 clones listed, 80% are singletons. Material for sequencing was peripheral blood. These receptors were taken from a woman in her sixties or seventies with acute or convalescent COVID-19.

The rearrangement uses TRBV27 and TRBJ2-1; D perhaps matches TRBD1 (5 bases). Germline assignment: CDR1 MNHEY and CDR2 SMNVEV (reference sequence). V lost 5 bases and J lost 4, with 9 bases in between. The CDR3 is 13 residues long. As DNA, the CDR3 is TGTGCCAGCAGTAAGGGGAATTACAATGAGCAGTTCTTC. Amino acids: CASSKGNYNEQFF.

The V and J genes are TRBV20-1 and TRBJ2-6, with D unresolved. The V gene's germline CDR1 is DFQATT and CDR2 SNEGSKA (reference sequence). The CDR3 is 18 residues long. V was shortened by 3 bases and J by 4 bases, with 22 bases between the two germline ends. CDR3 nucleotide sequence: TGCAGTGCTAGTAACCCGACTGACCTTTCTCGAGGGGCCAACGTCCTGACTTTC. It yields the protein CSASNPTDLSRGANVLTF.